This T cell receptor (beta chain) was observed in a study of cytomegalovirus exposure and HLA in healthy donors. Study-wide findings and caveats: Researchers left out some V segments, among them TRBV6-2 and TRBV6-3, as indistinguishable. It was taken for granted in presence/absence analyses that sequencing depth across donors was roughly uniform.

The PCR made use of 60 Vbeta and 13 Jbeta primers. Method: immunoSEQ multiplex PCR; TCRdb's copy keeps in-frame clones and lacks some. This table has approximately 190,000 clones, over 75% appearing once. Trimming cost V 6 bases and J 7 bases; bases outside gene matches: 10. Germline V gives CDR1 LGHNT, CDR2 FRNRAP. The CDR3 is 15 residues long. Concerning this clone itself: What it binds is not known.

The source is a man aged 50 to 60 in good health and CMV-seronegative. The source material was PBMCs. The chain couples TRBV12-5 to TRBJ2-2; 8 nucleotides line up with TRBD1. CDR3 sequence: CASGPTGEHFGELFF. CDR3 bases: TGTGCTAGTGGACCGACAGGGGAGCATTTCGGGGAGCTGTTTTTT.